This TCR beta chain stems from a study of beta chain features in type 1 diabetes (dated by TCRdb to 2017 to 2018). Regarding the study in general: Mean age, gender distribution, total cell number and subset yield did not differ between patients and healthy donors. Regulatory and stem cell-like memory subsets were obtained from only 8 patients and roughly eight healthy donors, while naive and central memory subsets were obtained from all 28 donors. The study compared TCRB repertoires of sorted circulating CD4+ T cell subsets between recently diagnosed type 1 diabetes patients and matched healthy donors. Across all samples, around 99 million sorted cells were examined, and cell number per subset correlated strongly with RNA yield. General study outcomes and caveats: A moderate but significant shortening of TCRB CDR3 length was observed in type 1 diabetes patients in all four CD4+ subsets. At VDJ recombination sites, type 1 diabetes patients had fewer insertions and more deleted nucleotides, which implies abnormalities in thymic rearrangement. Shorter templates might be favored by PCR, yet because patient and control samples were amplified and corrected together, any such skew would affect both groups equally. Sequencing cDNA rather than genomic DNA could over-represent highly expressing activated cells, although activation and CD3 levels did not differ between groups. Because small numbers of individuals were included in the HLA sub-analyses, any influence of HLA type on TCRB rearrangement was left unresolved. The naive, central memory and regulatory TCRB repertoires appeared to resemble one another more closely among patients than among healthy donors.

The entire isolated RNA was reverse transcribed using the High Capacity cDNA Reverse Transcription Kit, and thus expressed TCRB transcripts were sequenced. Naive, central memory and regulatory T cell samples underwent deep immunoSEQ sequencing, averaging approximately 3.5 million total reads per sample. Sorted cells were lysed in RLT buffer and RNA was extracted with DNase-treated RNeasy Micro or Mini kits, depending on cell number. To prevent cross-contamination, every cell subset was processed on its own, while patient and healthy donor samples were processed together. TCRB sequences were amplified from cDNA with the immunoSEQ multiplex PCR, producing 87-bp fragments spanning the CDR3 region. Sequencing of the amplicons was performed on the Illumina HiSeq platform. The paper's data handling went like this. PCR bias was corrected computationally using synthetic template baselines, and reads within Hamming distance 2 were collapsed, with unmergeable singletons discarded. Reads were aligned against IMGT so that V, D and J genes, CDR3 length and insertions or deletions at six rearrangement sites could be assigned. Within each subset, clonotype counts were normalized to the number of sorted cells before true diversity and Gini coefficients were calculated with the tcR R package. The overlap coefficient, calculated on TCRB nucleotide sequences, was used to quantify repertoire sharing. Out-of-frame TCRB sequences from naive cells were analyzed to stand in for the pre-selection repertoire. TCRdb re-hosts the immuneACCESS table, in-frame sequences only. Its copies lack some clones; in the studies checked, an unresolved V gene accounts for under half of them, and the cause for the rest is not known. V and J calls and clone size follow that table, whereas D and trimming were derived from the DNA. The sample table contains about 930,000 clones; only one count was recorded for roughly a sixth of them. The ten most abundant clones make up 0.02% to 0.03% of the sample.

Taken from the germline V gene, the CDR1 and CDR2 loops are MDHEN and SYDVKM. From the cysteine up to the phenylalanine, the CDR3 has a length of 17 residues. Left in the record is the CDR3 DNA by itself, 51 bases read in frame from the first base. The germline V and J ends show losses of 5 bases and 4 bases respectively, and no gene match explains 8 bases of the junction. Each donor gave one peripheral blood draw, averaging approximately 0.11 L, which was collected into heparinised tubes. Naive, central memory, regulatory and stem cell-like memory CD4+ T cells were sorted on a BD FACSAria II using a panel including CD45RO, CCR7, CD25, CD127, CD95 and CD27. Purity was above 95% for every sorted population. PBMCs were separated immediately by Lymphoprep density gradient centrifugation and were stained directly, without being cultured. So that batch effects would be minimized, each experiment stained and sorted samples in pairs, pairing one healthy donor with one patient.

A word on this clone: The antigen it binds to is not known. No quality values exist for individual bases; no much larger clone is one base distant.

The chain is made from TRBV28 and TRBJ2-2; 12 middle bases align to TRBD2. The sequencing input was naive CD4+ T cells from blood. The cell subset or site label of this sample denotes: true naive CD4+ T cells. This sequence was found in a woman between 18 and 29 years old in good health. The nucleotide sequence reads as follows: TGTGCCAGCAGTCCCCCTAGCGGGAGGGCGGGCACCGGGGAGCTGTTTTTT. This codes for CASSPPSGRAGTGELFF.